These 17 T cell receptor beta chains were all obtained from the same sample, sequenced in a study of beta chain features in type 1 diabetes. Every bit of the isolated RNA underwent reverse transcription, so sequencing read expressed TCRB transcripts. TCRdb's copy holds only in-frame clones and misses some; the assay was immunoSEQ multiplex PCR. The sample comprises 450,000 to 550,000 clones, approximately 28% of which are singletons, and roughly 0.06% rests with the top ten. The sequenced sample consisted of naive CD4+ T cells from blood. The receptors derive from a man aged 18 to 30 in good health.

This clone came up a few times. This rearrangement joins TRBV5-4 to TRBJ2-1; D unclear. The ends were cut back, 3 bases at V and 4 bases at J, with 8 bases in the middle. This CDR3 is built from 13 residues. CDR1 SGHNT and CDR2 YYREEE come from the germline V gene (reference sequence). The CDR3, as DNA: TGTGCCAGCAGCTCGCAGGTTTACAATGAGCAGTTCTTC. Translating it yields CASSSQVYNEQFF.

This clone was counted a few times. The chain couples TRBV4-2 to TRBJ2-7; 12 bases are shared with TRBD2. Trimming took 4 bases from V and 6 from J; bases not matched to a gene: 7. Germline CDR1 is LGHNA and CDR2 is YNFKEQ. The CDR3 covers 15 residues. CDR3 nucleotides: TGTGCCAGCAGCCCAAGACTAGCGGGAGAAAGCGAGCAGTACTTC. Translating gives CASSPRLAGESEQYF.

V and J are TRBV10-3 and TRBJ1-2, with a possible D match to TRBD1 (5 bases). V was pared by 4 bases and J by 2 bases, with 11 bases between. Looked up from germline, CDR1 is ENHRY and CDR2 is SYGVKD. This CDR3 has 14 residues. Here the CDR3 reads CAISGQSKNYGYTF. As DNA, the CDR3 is TGTGCCATCAGTGGACAGAGCAAGAACTATGGCTACACCTTC.

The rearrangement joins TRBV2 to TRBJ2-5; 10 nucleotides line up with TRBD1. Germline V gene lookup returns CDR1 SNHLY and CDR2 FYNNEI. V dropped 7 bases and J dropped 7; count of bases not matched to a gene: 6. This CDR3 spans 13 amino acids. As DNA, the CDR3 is TGTGCCAGCATCGCGACAGGGGGCGCGACCCAGTACTTC. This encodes CASIATGGATQYF. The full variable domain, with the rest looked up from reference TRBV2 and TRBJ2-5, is EPEVTQTPSHQVTQMGQEVILRCVPISNHLYFYWYRQILGQKVEFLVSFYNNEISEKSEIFDDQFSVERPDGSNFTLKIRSTKLEDSAMYFCASIATGGATQYFGPGTRLLVL.

CDR3 sequence reads: CASSLAGVYYNEQFF. As DNA, the CDR3 is TGTGCCAGCAGTTTAGCGGGAGTGTATTACAATGAGCAGTTCTTC. The chain combines TRBV28 with TRBJ2-1; 7 bases fit TRBD2. Trimming cost V 2 bases and J 4 bases; bases outside gene matches: 5. The CDR3 length is 15 residues. Germline CDR1 MDHEN, CDR2 SYDVKM.

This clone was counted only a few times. The CDR3 here is CASSFRGQRTDTQYF. The CDR3 region has the DNA TGTGCCAGCAGCTTTAGAGGACAACGCACAGATACGCAGTATTTT. The rearrangement links TRBV11-2 to TRBJ2-3, with TRBD1 as a possible D gene (5 bases). CDR1 is SGHAT, CDR2 FQNNGV, per germline. The CDR3 spans 15 residues. The V end was cut by 3 bases, the J end by 1 base, with 11 bases between. The full variable domain, with the rest looked up from reference TRBV11-2 and TRBJ2-3, is EAGVAQSPRYKIIEKRQSVAFWCNPISGHATLYWYQQILGQGPKLLIQFQNNGVVDDSQLPKDRFSAERLKGVDSTLKIQPAKLEDSAVYLCASSFRGQRTDTQYFGPGTRLTVL.

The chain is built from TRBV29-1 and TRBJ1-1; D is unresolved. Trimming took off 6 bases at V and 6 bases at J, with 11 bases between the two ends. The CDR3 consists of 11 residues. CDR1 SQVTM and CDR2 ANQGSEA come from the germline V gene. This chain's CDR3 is CSVNRVPEAFF. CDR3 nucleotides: TGCAGCGTCAACCGGGTACCTGAAGCTTTCTTT.

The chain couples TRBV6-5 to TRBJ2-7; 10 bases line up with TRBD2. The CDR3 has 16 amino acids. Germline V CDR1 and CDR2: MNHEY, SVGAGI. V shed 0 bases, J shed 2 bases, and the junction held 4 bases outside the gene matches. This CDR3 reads CASSYSAGGRTYEQYF. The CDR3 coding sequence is TGTGCCAGCAGTTACTCAGCGGGAGGGCGCACCTACGAGCAGTACTTC.

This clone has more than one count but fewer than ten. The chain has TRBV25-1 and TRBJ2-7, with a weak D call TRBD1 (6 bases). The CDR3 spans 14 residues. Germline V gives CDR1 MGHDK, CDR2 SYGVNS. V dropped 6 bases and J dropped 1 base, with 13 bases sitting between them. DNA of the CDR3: TGTGCCAGCAGGACAACAGGGCGTTCCTACGAGCAGTACTTC. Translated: CASRTTGRSYEQYF.

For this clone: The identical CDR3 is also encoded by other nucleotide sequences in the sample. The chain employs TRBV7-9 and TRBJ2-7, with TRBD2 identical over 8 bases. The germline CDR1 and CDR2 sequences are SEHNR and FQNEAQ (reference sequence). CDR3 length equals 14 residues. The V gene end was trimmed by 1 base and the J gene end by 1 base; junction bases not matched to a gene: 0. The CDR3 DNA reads TGTGCCAGCAGCTTAGGACTAGCGTCCTACGAGCAGTACTTC. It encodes CASSLGLASYEQYF.

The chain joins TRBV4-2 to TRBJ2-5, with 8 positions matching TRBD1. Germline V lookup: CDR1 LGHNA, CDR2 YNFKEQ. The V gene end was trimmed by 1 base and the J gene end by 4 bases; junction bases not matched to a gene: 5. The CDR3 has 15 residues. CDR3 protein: CASSQGDRGVETQYF. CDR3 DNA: TGTGCCAGCAGCCAAGGCGACAGGGGAGTAGAGACCCAGTACTTC.

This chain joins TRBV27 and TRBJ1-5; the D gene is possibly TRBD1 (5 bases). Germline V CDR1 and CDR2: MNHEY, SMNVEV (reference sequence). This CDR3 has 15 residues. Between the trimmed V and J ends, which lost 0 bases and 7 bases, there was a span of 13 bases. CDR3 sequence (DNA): TGTGCCAGCAGTTTATCGCCCAGGGAGAGGCAGCCCCAGCATTTT. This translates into CASSLSPRERQPQHF.

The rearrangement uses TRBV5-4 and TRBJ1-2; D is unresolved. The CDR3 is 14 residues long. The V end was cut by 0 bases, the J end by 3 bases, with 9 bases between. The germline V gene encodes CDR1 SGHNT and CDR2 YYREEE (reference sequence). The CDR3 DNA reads TGTGCCAGCAGCTTGGTTGTCGGAGACTATGGCTACACCTTC. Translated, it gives CASSLVVGDYGYTF.

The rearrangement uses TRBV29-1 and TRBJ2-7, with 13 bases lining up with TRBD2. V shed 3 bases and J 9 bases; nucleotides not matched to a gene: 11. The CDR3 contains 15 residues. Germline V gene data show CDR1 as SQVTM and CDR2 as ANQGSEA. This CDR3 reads CSVDTLAGGPKRQYF. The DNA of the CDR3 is TGCAGCGTTGATACACTAGCGGGAGGGCCGAAGAGGCAGTACTTC.

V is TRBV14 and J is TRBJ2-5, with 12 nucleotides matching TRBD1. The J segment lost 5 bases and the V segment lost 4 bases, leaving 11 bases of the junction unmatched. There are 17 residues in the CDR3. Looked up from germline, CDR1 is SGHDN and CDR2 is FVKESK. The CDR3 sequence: CASSPWGQGAPRETQYF. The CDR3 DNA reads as TGTGCCAGCAGCCCCTGGGGACAGGGGGCTCCTAGGGAGACCCAGTACTTC.

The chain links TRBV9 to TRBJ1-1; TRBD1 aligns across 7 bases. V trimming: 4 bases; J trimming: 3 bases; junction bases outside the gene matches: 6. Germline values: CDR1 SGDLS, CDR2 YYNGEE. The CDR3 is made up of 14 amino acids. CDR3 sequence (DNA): TGTGCCAGCAGCCCGGGACAGAGAGACACTGAAGCTTTCTTT. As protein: CASSPGQRDTEAFF.

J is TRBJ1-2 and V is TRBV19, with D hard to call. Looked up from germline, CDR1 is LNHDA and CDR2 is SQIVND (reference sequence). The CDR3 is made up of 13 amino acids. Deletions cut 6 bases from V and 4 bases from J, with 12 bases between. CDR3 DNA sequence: TGTGCCAGTAGGTATATCGCAAGCTATGGCTACACCTTC. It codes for CASRYIASYGYTF.